This TCR beta chain was identified during a study of T cells after somatic rescue of genetic block (dated by TCRdb to the early 2020s). Notes on the research overall: The study assessed how robust, over the long term, a T-cell system was when the system had developed through somatic rescue of a genetic block in T-cell development.

This clone has a handful of counts. Its antigen remains unidentified. Base qualities are not provided; no much larger clone lies one nucleotide away. The protocol used for the library was the immunoSEQ multiplex PCR assay. TCRdb stores this immuneACCESS table with in-frame sequences only. Part of the clones is absent; in the studies checked, under half of the shortfall reflects unresolved V genes, and no reason is known for the rest. The sample yields 13,000 to 15,000 clones; about 70% were counted once. Together, the top ten hold 13% to 15% of the sample. Deletion took 1 base off V and 4 bases off J, with a span of 11 bases between the germline ends. CDR1 and CDR2 were assigned from the germline V gene (reference sequence) as LNHDA and SQIVND. Spanning cysteine to phenylalanine, the CDR3 consists of 15 amino acids. The DNA shown is the 45-base CDR3, in frame from base 1.

The V gene is TRBV19 and the J gene is TRBJ2-1; TRBD1 is a weak D gene call, 6 bases matching. The receptor was derived from a boy aged 5-17 years. Sequencing was done on a sample of peripheral blood mononuclear cells (PBMCs). For the CDR3, the sequence is CASSIARGPYNEQFF. DNA sequence: TGTGCCAGTAGTATAGCCAGGGGCCCTTACAATGAGCAGTTCTTC.